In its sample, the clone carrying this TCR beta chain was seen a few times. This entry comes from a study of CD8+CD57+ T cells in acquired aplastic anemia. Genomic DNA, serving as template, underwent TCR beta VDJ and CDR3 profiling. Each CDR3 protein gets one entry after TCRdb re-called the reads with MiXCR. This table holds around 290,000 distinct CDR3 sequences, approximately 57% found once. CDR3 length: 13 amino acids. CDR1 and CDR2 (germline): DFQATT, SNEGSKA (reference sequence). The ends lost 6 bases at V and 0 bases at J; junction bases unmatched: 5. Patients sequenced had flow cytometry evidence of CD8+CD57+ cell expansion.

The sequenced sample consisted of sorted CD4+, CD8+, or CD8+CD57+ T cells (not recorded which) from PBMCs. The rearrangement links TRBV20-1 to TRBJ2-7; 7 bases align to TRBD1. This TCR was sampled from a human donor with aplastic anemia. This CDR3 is CSADRQGSYEQYF. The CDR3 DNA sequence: TGCAGTGCGGATAGACAGGGCTCCTACGAGCAGTACTTC.